This T cell receptor beta chain derives from a study of blood T cell repertoires in COVID-19. Turning to the study itself: Specimens from acute and convalescent COVID-19 originated in the United States, Italy and Spain. Sample material is recorded as cDNA or gDNA derived from T cells, B-cell-depleted T cells, or PBMCs.

The CDR3 contains 16 residues. From germline, CDR1 is MGHDK and CDR2 SYGVNS. Trimming took 5 bases from V and 2 from J; bases not matched to a gene: 9. In the study's own analysis: Amplifying reference gene primers gave estimates of nucleated cell counts. This table comes from immunoSEQ multiplex PCR, and its TCRdb copy is limited to in-frame clones, with some not included. From that table come the V and J calls and clone size; the DNA was used to work out D and trimming. The sample includes fewer than 100,000 clones, 70% to 90% of them seen just once. Material: peripheral blood. The chain uses TRBV25-1 and TRBJ2-3, with 8 bases fitting TRBD2. The sequence was collected from a man between 65 and 79 years old with acute or convalescent COVID-19. CDR3 sequence: CASSPPRGGFTDTQYF. The CDR3 DNA sequence: TGTGCCAGCAGTCCCCCCCGCGGGGGGTTCACAGATACGCAGTATTTT. Looking up the rest from reference TRBV25-1 and TRBJ2-3 gives the full variable domain: EADIYQTPRYLVIGTGKKITLECSQTMGHDKMYWYQQDPGMELHLIHYSYGVNSTEKGDLSSESTVSRIRTEHFPLTLESARPSHTSQYLCASSPPRGGFTDTQYFGPGTRLTVL.